The present entry profiles one TCR beta chain with its context. The antigen remains unidentified. These data originate in a study of cytomegalovirus exposure and HLA in healthy donors. About the study: The early release's HLA-typed donors yielded 80 million to 95 million unique TCRs. Points from the study as a whole: Sequencing had likely introduced a cluster of highly shared sequence variants as an artifact. TCR beta V segments were, for the most part, productive about 87% or about 30% of the time in an earlier analysis. After further analysis at a later stage, under 20,000 TCR beta sequences were associated with HLA alleles at 0.05 false discovery rate.

PCR was performed using 60 Vbeta and 13 Jbeta primers. The data were produced by immunoSEQ multiplex PCR, yet TCRdb's version contains in-frame clones alone and is incomplete. The sample holds roughly 120,000 clones, 60% to 80% seen once. Trimming shortened V by 7 bases and J by 2 bases, and 9 bases separated the two germline ends. Per germline, CDR1 MDHEN and CDR2 SYDVKM. The CDR3 extends over 12 amino acids. This sequence joins TRBV28 and TRBJ2-7; D is possibly TRBD1 (5 bases). The sequence came from a man aged 45-60 years in good health and CMV-seropositive. Sequencing used PBMCs. The CDR3 DNA reads as TGTGCCAGCACCACAGGAACCTACGAGCAGTACTTC. Translation: CASTTGTYEQYF.